Below, 18 T cell receptor beta chains from the same sample are listed, as sequenced in a study of blood T cell repertoires in COVID-19. The repertoire was sequenced with immunoSEQ multiplex PCR; TCRdb's copy has only in-frame clones and lacks some. The sample yields hundreds of thousands of clones, about 79% seen once. Specimen: PBMCs or T cells enriched from blood (not recorded which). These TCRs come from a woman in her fifties or sixties who had recovered from COVID-19.

The chain couples TRBV27 to TRBJ1-6, with D possibly being TRBD1 (6 bases). The germline V gene encodes CDR1 MNHEY and CDR2 SMNVEV (reference sequence). V was shortened by 6 bases and J by 6 bases, with 15 bases between the two germline ends. The CDR3 extends over 15 amino acids. The CDR3 region has the DNA TGTGCCAGCAGCTTCGAGGGGGAAGGTAATTCACCCCTCCACTTT. It codes for CASSFEGEGNSPLHF.

The chain joins TRBV21-1 to TRBJ2-1; TRBD2, the table's D call, was not compared with the DNA. TRBV21-1 is classified as a pseudogene. This CDR3 spans 13 amino acids. The CDR3 protein is CASSKVPTGYRFF. The CDR3 coding sequence is TGTGCCAGCAGCAAAGTACCAACGGGGTATAGGTTCTTC.

The V gene is TRBV5-1, the J gene TRBJ2-2; TRBD1 is a possible D gene (5 bases). Trimming left V 3 bases short and J 8 bases short, with 17 bases between. The CDR3 spans 15 residues. Germline lookup yields CDR1 SGHRS and CDR2 YFSETQ. The CDR3 nucleotides are TGCGCCAGCAGCTCCATCACAATAGACAGAGGGGAGCTGTTTTTT. This sequence encodes CASSSITIDRGELFF.

The chain links TRBV7-9 to TRBJ1-4; D is possibly TRBD1 (6 bases). Trimming left V 6 bases short and J 2 bases short, with 13 bases between. CDR1 is SEHNR and CDR2 is FQNEAQ in the germline V gene (reference sequence). The CDR3 spans 15 residues. As DNA, the CDR3 is TGTGCCAGCAGTAAGGGGGATAGCACTAATGAAAAACTGTTTTTT. It translates to CASSKGDSTNEKLFF.

The chain has TRBV7-9 and TRBJ1-1; 8 nucleotides match TRBD1. Germline CDR1 and CDR2: SEHNR and FQNEAQ (reference sequence). V trimming: 1 base; J trimming: 1 base; junction bases outside the gene matches: 8. CDR3 length equals 17 residues. For the CDR3, the DNA is TGTGCCAGCAGCTTAGTGGCAGGGGGCTTGCCGAACACTGAAGCTTTCTTT. Its translation: CASSLVAGGLPNTEAFF.

This rearrangement joins TRBV7-9 to TRBJ1-5, with TRBD1 identical over 9 bases. Germline values: CDR1 SEHNR, CDR2 FQNEAQ (reference sequence). The CDR3 loop spans 15 amino acids. V lost 5 bases, J lost 2 bases, and 4 bases stayed unmatched. The CDR3 protein is CASSRGQGRNQPQHF. The CDR3, as DNA: TGTGCCAGCAGCCGGGGACAGGGACGCAATCAGCCCCAGCATTTT.

CDR3 coding DNA: TGTGCCAGCAGCCAACTAAAGAGCTGGGGGACAGAAATTTTCGAGCAGTACTTC. Its translation: CASSQLKSWGTEIFEQYF. This sequence joins TRBV3-1 (or the pseudogene TRBV3-2) and TRBJ2-7; 7 positions match TRBD1. Germline V gene sequence: CDR1 LGHDT, CDR2 YNNKEL (reference sequence). This CDR3 has 18 amino acids. V was pared by 2 bases and J by 6 bases, with 19 bases of the junction left unmatched.

The rearrangement joins TRBV15 to TRBJ2-1, with 8 bases fitting TRBD2. V shed 0 bases and J 8 bases; nucleotides not matched to a gene: 3. This CDR3 is 14 amino acids long. From germline, CDR1 is LNHNV and CDR2 YYDKDF (reference sequence). CDR3: CATSREGTRDEQFF. Written as DNA, the CDR3 is TGTGCCACCAGCAGAGAGGGGACTAGAGATGAGCAGTTCTTC.

The chain recombines TRBV5-4 with TRBJ2-1; the match to TRBD2 covers 11 bases. The CDR3 is 16 residues long. Germline V lookup: CDR1 SGHNT, CDR2 YYREEE (reference sequence). The J segment lost 3 bases and the V segment lost 1 base, leaving 3 bases of the junction unmatched. This chain's CDR3 is CASSLTSGGHYNEQFF. In DNA form, the CDR3 reads TGTGCCAGCAGCTTGACTAGCGGGGGCCACTACAATGAGCAGTTCTTC.

This chain joins TRBV1 and TRBJ2-1; TRBD2 is taken as the D call from the table, unchecked against the DNA. TRBV1 has pseudogene status. The CDR3 length is 16 residues. The CDR3 DNA reads as TGCACCAGCAGCCTAGGGACTAGCGGGAGAGTGAATGAGCAGTTCTTC. Translating gives CTSSLGTSGRVNEQFF.

The rearrangement joins TRBV18 to TRBJ1-2; D uncertain. The V and J ends lost 2 bases and 2 bases respectively, with 9 bases between them. CDR1 and CDR2 (germline): KGHSH, LQKENI. The CDR3 sequence is 14 residues long. The CDR3 bases are TGTGCCAGCTCACCAGGGTCGGGGAACTATGGCTACACCTTC. Residues: CASSPGSGNYGYTF.

This clone was recorded once. The rearrangement links TRBV7-2 to TRBJ2-7, with a weak D call TRBD2 (5 bases). V was pared by 0 bases and J by 5 bases, with 20 bases between. Germline CDR1 and CDR2: SGHTA and FQGNSA. There are 17 residues in the CDR3. The CDR3 spells CASSLARFGSAPDEQYF. The DNA for the CDR3 is TGTGCCAGCAGCTTAGCGCGGTTTGGGAGCGCTCCGGACGAGCAGTACTTC.

In its sample, this clone was seen a few times. V usage is TRBV3-1 (or the pseudogene TRBV3-2) and J usage is TRBJ1-1; D gene ambiguous. The CDR3 runs to 15 residues. V was cut by 5 bases and J by 0 bases, with 13 bases left in between. CDR1 is LGHDT, CDR2 YNNKEL, per germline (reference sequence). The CDR3 DNA sequence: TGTGCCAGCAGCAGCGACGTACAAATGAACACTGAAGCTTTCTTT. It specifies CASSSDVQMNTEAFF.

V is TRBV7-6 and J is TRBJ2-1, with 7 positions matching TRBD2. CDR1 and CDR2 (germline): SGHVS, FNYEAQ. The length of the CDR3 is 17 residues. The V gene end was trimmed by 5 bases and the J gene end by 4 bases; junction bases not matched to a gene: 14. CDR3 amino acids: CASSPTDAGAFYNEQFF. For the CDR3, the DNA is TGTGCCAGCAGCCCGACGGACGCGGGAGCCTTTTACAATGAGCAGTTCTTC.

The chain couples TRBV6-2 or TRBV6-3 to TRBJ2-7, with 11 bases lining up with TRBD2. Germline loops: CDR1 MNHEY, CDR2 SVGEGT. This CDR3 has 15 amino acids. Losses at the gene ends were 6 bases for V and 1 base for J; bases not matched to a gene: 5. CDR3 protein: CASSNLAGGSYEQYF. The CDR3, as DNA: TGTGCCAGCAGCAACTTAGCGGGGGGGTCCTACGAGCAGTACTTC.

This clone came up a few times. This sequence joins TRBV2 and TRBJ1-4; 9 bases align to TRBD1. The CDR3 spans 14 residues. Per the germline V gene, CDR1 is SNHLY and CDR2 is FYNNEI. Trimming at V came to 7 bases and at J to 5 bases, leaving 5 bases not matched to a gene. The CDR3 is CASNRGTGNEKLFF. The CDR3 DNA sequence: TGTGCCAGCAATCGCGGGACAGGGAATGAAAAACTGTTTTTT.

The V gene is TRBV29-1, the J gene TRBJ1-1; 9 bases are a match to TRBD1. The V segment lost 1 base and the J segment 1 base; nucleotides outside the gene matches: 10. Germline V CDR1 and CDR2: SQVTM, ANQGSEA. The CDR3 has 17 residues. The CDR3 DNA follows: TGCAGCGTTGAAGGGTATGCGACAGGGGGAAGGAACACTGAAGCTTTCTTT. It yields the protein CSVEGYATGGRNTEAFF.

The rearrangement uses TRBV20-1 and TRBJ2-1; D remains ambiguous. V lost 1 base and J 12 bases, leaving 7 bases between the germline ends. The CDR3 is 10 amino acids. CDR1 and CDR2 (germline): DFQATT, SNEGSKA (reference sequence). The CDR3 region is CSARVGAQFF. The DNA of the CDR3 is TGCAGTGCTAGAGTGGGCGCGCAGTTCTTC.